This is a list of T cell receptor beta chains from one sample in a study of control samples from healthy donors and cancer patients. Libraries were prepared by immunoSEQ multiplex PCR; TCRdb keeps only in-frame clonotypes and omits some of them. Of approximately 97,000 clones in the sample, roughly 89% were seen once. The sample was blood. These receptors were collected from a human donor in good health. The donor label of this sample is uncertain. CDR3s include the opening cysteine and the closing phenylalanine or tryptophan. The order of the fields is V gene, D gene, J gene, clone size, CDR3 protein, CDR3 DNA. A D gene is named only where the DNA matches it firmly. Rows may omit the clone size; those that give it use once, few, many or a size class.

>TRBV19|.|TRBJ2-6|.
CASSIIGRTSGANVLTF
TGTGCCAGTAGTATAATCGGGCGGACCTCTGGGGCCAACGTCCTGACTTTC
>TRBV28|.|TRBJ1-4|once
CASSIIFGGSEKLFF
TGTGCCAGCAGCATTATTTTTGGGGGATCTGAAAAACTGTTTTTT
>TRBV12-3/TRBV12-4|.|TRBJ1-2|once
CASRPDGAFGYTF
TGTGCCAGCAGACCTGACGGAGCCTTTGGCTACACCTTC
>TRBV5-8|TRBD2|TRBJ2-1|.
CASSLARLAGASEQFF
TGTGCCAGCAGCTTGGCCCGACTAGCGGGGGCTAGTGAGCAGTTCTTC
>TRBV5-4|.|TRBJ2-2|.
CASSSSLGGPPGELFF
TGTGCCAGCAGCTCGTCGCTGGGGGGTCCCCCCGGGGAGCTGTTTTTT
>TRBV6-5|TRBD1|TRBJ2-2|once
CASRFRDRDTGELFF
TGTGCCAGCAGGTTCCGGGACAGGGACACCGGGGAGCTGTTTTTT
>TRBV6-1|.|TRBJ1-3|.
CASSDTGNTIYF
TGTGCCAGCAGTGATACCGGAAACACCATATATTTT
>TRBV3-1/TRBV3-2|.|TRBJ2-1|.
CASSQGNEPGREQFF
TGTGCCAGCAGCCAAGGGAACGAGCCGGGACGTGAGCAGTTCTTC
>TRBV5-1|.|TRBJ1-1|.
CASSLGAGLTEAFF
TGCGCCAGCAGCTTGGGGGCGGGACTCACTGAAGCTTTCTTT
>TRBV6-2/TRBV6-3|TRBD1|TRBJ1-5|.
CASSYPTGSNQPQHF
TGTGCCAGCAGTTATCCGACAGGGTCTAATCAGCCCCAGCATTTT